Below, 5 T cell receptor beta chains from the same sample are listed, as sequenced in a study of T cells after yellow fever vaccination. TCRdb re-called the 5' RACE reads through MiXCR, storing one row per CDR3 protein. The data contain more than 450,000 distinct CDR3 sequences, 21% of them singletons. The specimen was PBMCs, collected roughly 20 days after the first yellow fever vaccination. The receptors were sampled from a man between 18 and 29 years old who received the YFV17D yellow fever vaccine.

The CDR3, as DNA: TGTGCCAGCAGCCGATCGACCAGAGAGCAGTACTTC. Translation gives CASSRSTREQYF. This chain joins TRBV3-1 and TRBJ2-7; D unresolved. V lost 4 bases and J 7 bases, leaving 11 bases between the germline ends. The germline V gene encodes CDR1 LGHDT and CDR2 YNNKEL (reference sequence). This CDR3 comprises 12 residues.

In this sample, this clonotype turned up a few times. The CDR3: CASSQPLAGGSYEQYF. The CDR3, as DNA: TGCGCCAGCAGCCAACCACTAGCGGGGGGCTCCTACGAGCAGTACTTC. This sequence joins TRBV4-1 and TRBJ2-7, with 12 nucleotides matching TRBD2. Germline CDR1 is MGHRA and CDR2 is YSYEKL. The CDR3 consists of 16 residues. V gave up 2 bases and J gave up 0 bases; unmatched junction bases: 2.

This CDR3 reads CATSRQGSPNEQFF. Written as DNA, the CDR3 is TGTGCCACCAGTAGGCAGGGGTCTCCCAATGAGCAGTTCTTC. The chain joins TRBV24-1 to TRBJ2-1, with D maybe TRBD1 (6 bases). The V gene's germline CDR1 is KGHDR and CDR2 SFDVKD. CDR3 length: 14 amino acids. With 6 bases removed from V and 6 bases from J, the gap between germline ends came to 14 bases.

A single count supports this clonotype. V usage is TRBV6-1 and J usage is TRBJ1-3, with unresolved D. From germline, CDR1 is MNHNS and CDR2 SASEGT. The CDR3 spans 13 residues. With 7 bases removed from V and 0 bases from J, the gap between germline ends came to 7 bases. This CDR3 is CASKSYSGNTIYF. In nucleotides, the CDR3 is TGTGCCAGCAAGTCTTACTCTGGAAACACCATATATTTT.

This clonotype was seen only a few times. J is TRBJ2-1 and V is TRBV7-2, with D unclear. Trimming stripped 4 bases from V and 8 bases from J, with 15 bases between. The CDR3 spans 14 residues. The V gene's germline CDR1 is SGHTA and CDR2 FQGNSA. Here the CDR3 reads CASSSEVASDEQFF. CDR3 DNA: TGTGCCAGCAGCTCCGAAGTGGCGAGTGATGAGCAGTTCTTC.